This paragraph reports one T cell receptor beta chain. The sample originates from a study of blood T cell repertoires in COVID-19. The overall study: Samples representing acute and convalescent COVID-19 were sourced from the United States, Italy and Spain. The cDNA or gDNA used as material had been derived from T cells, B-cell-depleted T cells, or PBMCs.

Germline assignment: CDR1 MRHNA and CDR2 SNTAGT. V lost 7 bases and J 6 bases, leaving 12 bases between the germline ends. The CDR3 runs to 12 residues. In the source study's methods: Estimated nucleated cell counts came from reference gene primer amplification. Repertoires were generated with immunoSEQ multiplex PCR, while TCRdb's copy carries only in-frame clones and drops some. Clonal size and the V and J genes are those of that table, whereas D and trimming came from the DNA. This table has some 180,000 clones, about 85% appearing once. Patients from Seattle were sampled longitudinally, starting during active infection.

The chain uses TRBV6-4 and TRBJ2-5, with D possibly matching TRBD1 (6 bases). The specimen was peripheral blood. The TCR sequence derives from a woman in her thirties or forties with COVID-19, enrolled during active disease. The CDR3 DNA reads as TGTGCCAGCAAGAACAGGGTGCAGACCCAGTACTTC. The encoded protein is CASKNRVQTQYF.